A selection of T cell receptor beta chains follows, all from one sample in a study of cytomegalovirus exposure and HLA in healthy donors. The protocol was immunoSEQ multiplex PCR, while the TCRdb copy is restricted to in-frame clones and leaves out a portion. The table for this sample gives some 52,000 clones. The sample taken for sequencing was PBMCs. These receptors originate from a woman aged 55-75 years in good health and CMV-seropositive. Each CDR3 is given with its conserved first and last residue. D genes are given only for firm matches.

D gene	J gene	V gene	CDR3 length	CDR3 protein	CDR3 DNA
TRBD2	TRBJ2-7	TRBV5-1	17	CASRHGLAGALTDEQYF	TGCGCCAGCAGGCACGGACTAGCGGGGGCCCTAACCGACGAGCAGTACTTC
TRBD1	TRBJ1-1	TRBV9	14	CASGQGTGRTEAFF	TGTGCCAGCGGCCAAGGGACAGGGAGGACTGAAGCTTTCTTT
TRBD1	TRBJ1-2	TRBV28	15	CASSRADRGEVGYTF	TGTGCCAGCAGTCGCGCGGACAGGGGGGAGGTTGGCTACACCTTC
NA	TRBJ1-4	TRBV19	14	CASTPPGADEKLFF	TGTGCCAGTACCCCACCAGGGGCAGATGAAAAACTGTTTTTT
TRBD1	TRBJ2-2	TRBV18	16	CASSPRGQGSTGELFF	TGTGCCAGCTCACCTCGGGGACAGGGGAGCACCGGGGAGCTGTTTTTT
TRBD1	TRBJ2-7	TRBV18	15	CASSPIGQGSYEQYF	TGTGCCAGCTCACCAATTGGACAGGGTTCCTACGAGCAGTACTTC
NA	TRBJ2-1	TRBV27	13	CASRQASYNEQFF	TGTGCCAGCAGGCAAGCTTCCTACAATGAGCAGTTCTTC
TRBD1	TRBJ1-1	TRBV6-5	13	CASRRQAQGQAFF	TGTGCCAGCAGGAGACAGGCACAGGGGCAAGCTTTCTTT
TRBD2	TRBJ2-1	TRBV5-1	15	CASSSLSGGGNEQFF	TGCGCCAGCAGCTCCCTTAGCGGGGGGGGGAATGAGCAGTTCTTC
NA	TRBJ1-6	TRBV5-1	15	CASSLLQGGYSPLHF	TGCGCCAGCAGCTTGCTCCAAGGGGGTTATTCACCCCTACACTTT
NA	TRBJ2-5	TRBV6-6	16	CASSYSGSERAETQYF	TGTGCCAGCAGTTACTCTGGTAGCGAGCGCGCCGAGACCCAGTACTTC
TRBD1	TRBJ1-2	TRBV28	16	CASSWGGERQGGGYTF	TGTGCCAGCAGTTGGGGTGGAGAGCGGCAGGGGGGAGGCTACACCTTC
NA	TRBJ1-1	TRBV29-1	12	CSVYGSPTEAFF	TGCAGCGTTTACGGGAGCCCCACTGAAGCTTTCTTT
TRBD1	TRBJ1-4	TRBV14	17	CASSQFTGGGFNEKLFF	TGTGCCAGCAGCCAATTTACAGGGGGAGGCTTTAATGAAAAACTGTTTTTT
TRBD1	TRBJ1-2	TRBV10-1	13	CASSEGQDYGYTF	TGCGCCAGCAGTGAGGGACAGGACTATGGCTACACCTTC
TRBD1	TRBJ1-3	TRBV28	15	CASNRDRGPGNTIYF	TGTGCCAGCAACCGGGACAGGGGCCCGGGAAACACCATATATTTT
NA	TRBJ1-2	TRBV11-2	13	CASSRTENYGYTF	TGTGCCAGCAGTCGGACAGAGAACTATGGCTACACCTTC
NA	TRBJ2-7	TRBV19	14	CASSTDRSSYEQYF	TGTGCCAGTAGTACCGACAGGAGCTCCTACGAGCAGTACTTC
TRBD2	TRBJ2-1	TRBV29-1	16	CSVVSGTSGGYNEQFF	TGCAGCGTTGTTTCCGGGACTAGCGGGGGGTACAATGAGCAGTTCTTC
NA	TRBJ1-5	TRBV2	15	CARDPRHPLNQPQHF	TGTGCCAGAGACCCCCGACACCCTCTCAATCAGCCCCAGCATTTT
NA	TRBJ1-2	TRBV4-3	14	CASSQGAGVGGYTF	TGCGCCAGCAGCCAGGGTGCAGGGGTGGGTGGCTACACCTTC
TRBD1	TRBJ1-1	TRBV2	13	CARGQGEYTEAFF	TGTGCCAGGGGACAGGGGGAGTACACTGAAGCTTTCTTT
TRBD2	TRBJ2-3	TRBV6-1	15	CASSVTSGGGDTQYF	TGTGCCAGCAGTGTTACTAGCGGGGGGGGAGATACGCAGTATTTT
NA	TRBJ1-6	TRBV29-1	15	CSVKQGGSYNSPLHF	TGCAGCGTAAAACAGGGAGGGTCCTATAATTCACCCCTCCACTTT
TRBD1	TRBJ2-3	TRBV18	17	CASSVRGPTGGTDTQYF	TGTGCCAGCTCAGTCCGGGGACCAACAGGGGGCACAGATACGCAGTATTTT
NA	TRBJ2-5	TRBV14	12	CASSQPPGTQYF	TGTGCCAGCAGCCAACCTCCCGGGACCCAGTACTTC
TRBD2	TRBJ2-3	TRBV9	17	CASSATSGSPSTDTQYF	TGTGCCAGCAGCGCTACTAGCGGGTCCCCTAGCACAGATACGCAGTATTTT
NA	TRBJ1-2	TRBV7-9	14	CASSLAGSLYGYTF	TGTGCCAGCAGCTTAGCGGGCAGCCTCTATGGCTACACCTTC
NA	TRBJ1-5	TRBV12-5	15	CASGSDSGVNQPQHF	TGTGCTAGTGGTTCCGACAGTGGAGTCAATCAGCCCCAGCATTTT
NA	TRBJ1-5	TRBV9	14	CASSVEGRGQPQHF	TGTGCCAGCAGCGTAGAGGGCCGGGGTCAGCCCCAGCATTTT
TRBD2	TRBJ2-1	TRBV2	15	CAIISGSANYNEQFF	TGTGCCATCATTAGCGGGAGCGCCAACTACAATGAGCAGTTCTTC
NA	TRBJ1-5	TRBV2	14	CASSPGQRRQPQHF	TGTGCCAGCAGTCCCGGACAGCGGCGCCAGCCCCAGCATTTT
TRBD1	TRBJ2-7	TRBV27	15	CASSLVGTGYYEQYF	TGTGCCAGCAGTTTGGTTGGGACAGGATACTACGAGCAGTACTTC
NA	TRBJ1-2	TRBV15	15	CATSRDSQGAYGYTF	TGTGCCACCAGCAGAGATTCGCAGGGCGCCTATGGCTACACCTTC
NA	TRBJ2-5	TRBV4-1	14	CASSQQHRQETQYF	TGCGCCAGCAGCCAACAGCACCGACAGGAGACCCAGTACTTC
NA	TRBJ1-2	TRBV19	16	CASTLWGSGTGKGYTF	TGTGCCAGTACCTTATGGGGGTCGGGCACAGGGAAAGGCTACACCTTC
NA	TRBJ1-5	TRBV19	14	CASSARTEYQPQHF	TGTGCCAGTAGTGCCCGGACTGAGTATCAGCCCCAGCATTTT
NA	TRBJ1-6	TRBV28	12	CASTSHPAPLHF	TGTGCCTCGACTAGCCACCCTGCACCCCTCCACTTT
TRBD1	TRBJ1-5	TRBV28	15	CASRTGTGGNQPQHF	TGTGCCAGCAGGACCGGGACAGGCGGCAATCAGCCCCAGCATTTT